Listed here are 32 T cell receptor beta chains from one sample, sequenced in a study of blood T cell repertoires in COVID-19. Data came from immunoSEQ multiplex PCR; TCRdb stores just in-frame clones and leaves some out. This sample carries some 250,000 clones, about 85% of them seen once, and the ten largest clones take around 4%. Sequencing was performed on peripheral blood. The receptors were sampled from a man aged 55 to 70 with acute or convalescent COVID-19.

This chain uses TRBV6-2 or TRBV6-3 with TRBJ2-3; a weak D match, TRBD2 (6 bases). Germline CDR1 reads MNHEY; CDR2 reads SVGEGT. The ends were cut back, 6 bases at V and 10 bases at J, with 11 bases in the middle. CDR3 length: 11 amino acids. Here the CDR3 reads CASSHGSSQYF. DNA of the CDR3: TGTGCCAGCAGCCACGGGAGTTCGCAGTATTTT.

V and J are TRBV2 and TRBJ2-3; 10 bases match TRBD1. CDR3 size: 15 residues. Trimming at V came to 6 bases and at J to 1 base, leaving 4 bases not matched to a gene. Germline V CDR1 and CDR2: SNHLY, FYNNEI. CDR3 amino acids: CASRRGTGGTDTQYF. In DNA form, the CDR3 reads TGTGCCAGCAGGAGGGGGACAGGGGGCACAGATACGCAGTATTTT.

The rearrangement joins TRBV19 to TRBJ2-5; a possible D gene is TRBD2 (5 bases). CDR1 and CDR2 from the germline V gene are LNHDA and SQIVND (reference sequence). CDR3 length equals 15 residues. V lost 1 base and J 4 bases, leaving 13 bases between the germline ends. The chain's CDR3 is CASSIVGSRGETQYF. The CDR3 DNA follows: TGTGCCAGTAGTATAGTTGGTAGCCGGGGAGAGACCCAGTACTTC.

This chain connects TRBV19 to TRBJ2-1; 7 bases align to TRBD2. Trimming at V came to 5 bases and at J to 0 bases, leaving 4 bases not matched to a gene. This CDR3 has 15 residues. CDR1 is LNHDA, CDR2 SQIVND, per germline (reference sequence). The CDR3 sequence is CASSHGGSSYNEQFF. For the CDR3, the DNA is TGTGCCAGTAGTCACGGGGGGAGCTCCTACAATGAGCAGTTCTTC.

The chain couples TRBV10-3 to TRBJ2-3; 8 nucleotides align to TRBD2. The CDR3 is 16 amino acids. V dropped 8 bases and J dropped 5; count of bases not matched to a gene: 15. CDR1 and CDR2 (germline): ENHRY, SYGVKD. The CDR3 reads CAISPVASGSRDTQYF. CDR3 sequence (DNA): TGTGCCATCTCCCCAGTCGCCAGCGGGAGCCGAGATACGCAGTATTTT.

The count of this clone is one. The J gene is TRBJ2-1, the V gene TRBV5-4, with D possibly TRBD2 on 5 matching bases. CDR1 SGHNT and CDR2 YYREEE come from the germline V gene (reference sequence). V lost 0 bases to trimming and J lost 0 bases, with 10 bases between them. CDR3 length: 16 residues. CDR3 amino acids: CASSLAAASSYNEQFF. The CDR3 DNA reads as TGTGCCAGCAGCTTGGCAGCGGCCAGCTCCTACAATGAGCAGTTCTTC.

The J gene is TRBJ2-3, the V gene TRBV11-2; TRBD2 aligns across 7 bases. Germline assignment: CDR1 SGHAT and CDR2 FQNNGV. The CDR3 totals 16 residues. The ends lost 5 bases at V and 4 bases at J; junction bases unmatched: 12. The DNA for the CDR3 is TGTGCCAGCAGCCCGACTAGCCGGTTTTCCGCAGATACGCAGTATTTT. Its translation: CASSPTSRFSADTQYF.

The rearrangement joins TRBV5-1 to TRBJ2-3; 13 bases match TRBD2. The J segment lost 3 bases and the V segment lost 1 base, leaving 5 bases of the junction unmatched. In germline, CDR1 is SGHRS, CDR2 YFSETQ. This CDR3 has 17 residues. The CDR3 loop reads CASSLLWTSGGTDTQYF. In nucleotides, the CDR3 is TGCGCCAGCAGCTTGTTGTGGACTAGCGGGGGAACAGATACGCAGTATTTT.

The genes are TRBV28 and TRBJ2-3, with TRBD2 matching 8 bases. V shed 6 bases and J 11 bases; nucleotides not matched to a gene: 7. The CDR3 length is 12 residues. The V gene's germline CDR1 is MDHEN and CDR2 SYDVKM. CDR3 coding DNA: TGTGCCAGCAGCTTTAGCGGGAAGGGGCAGTATTTT. Protein sequence: CASSFSGKGQYF.

In its sample, this clone was seen a few times. This sequence joins TRBV19 and TRBJ1-5; 11 nucleotides line up with TRBD1. The CDR3 spans 15 residues. The trim removed 8 bases at V and 6 bases at J, leaving 9 bases unmatched. CDR1 is LNHDA, CDR2 SQIVND, per germline (reference sequence). In DNA, the CDR3 is TGTGCCAGTGATACCGGACAGGGGGCTGGTCAGCCCCAGCATTTT. It is translated as CASDTGQGAGQPQHF.

The genes are TRBV10-3 and TRBJ2-7; TRBD1 aligns across 7 bases. The germline V gene has CDR1 ENHRY and CDR2 SYGVKD. This CDR3 contains 11 residues. Trimming cost V 7 bases and J 5 bases; bases outside gene matches: 2. This chain's CDR3 is CAIKGQHEQYF. The CDR3 bases are TGTGCCATCAAGGGACAGCACGAGCAGTACTTC.

The chain carries TRBV15 and TRBJ2-1, with TRBD2 identical over 8 bases. V shed 0 bases and J 8 bases; nucleotides not matched to a gene: 30. The CDR3 consists of 23 residues. CDR1 and CDR2 from the germline V gene are LNHNV and YYDKDF (reference sequence). Written as DNA, the CDR3 is TGTGCCACCAGCAGAGATGGCAGGGGAGTTAGAGCGGGGGCCCCTCGAGGAGGGGATGAGCAGTTCTTC. It encodes CATSRDGRGVRAGAPRGGDEQFF.

CDR3 region: CASSFTANTEAFF. The CDR3 DNA is TGTGCCAGCAGTTTCACTGCGAACACTGAAGCTTTCTTT. The rearrangement links TRBV27 to TRBJ1-1; D is unresolved. The CDR3 contains 13 residues. Germline V CDR1 and CDR2: MNHEY, SMNVEV (reference sequence). Trimming stripped 3 bases from V and 1 base from J, with 6 bases between.

The chain links TRBV6-4 to TRBJ2-3, with no clear D. V lost 3 bases and J 1 base, leaving 8 bases between the germline ends. The CDR3 loop spans 14 amino acids. Germline CDR1 is MRHNA and CDR2 is SNTAGT. The CDR3 region is CASSELAGTDTQYF. CDR3 in DNA: TGTGCCAGCAGTGAGTTGGCGGGCACAGATACGCAGTATTTT.

This chain connects TRBV9 to TRBJ1-2, with 9 bases matching TRBD1. With 4 bases clipped from V and 8 bases from J, the junction kept 18 bases outside the gene matches. Germline-derived CDR1 and CDR2 are SGDLS and YYNGEE. This CDR3 has 17 amino acids. The CDR3 sequence is CASSPDRRDRAPRGYTF. In nucleotides, the CDR3 is TGTGCCAGCAGCCCGGACCGACGGGACAGGGCCCCCCGGGGCTACACCTTC. Full variable domain (rest looked up from reference TRBV9 and TRBJ1-2): DSGVTQTPKHLITATGQRVTLRCSPRSGDLSVYWYQQSLDQGLQFLIQYYNGEERAKGNILERFSAQQFPDLHSELNLSSLELGDSALYFCASSPDRRDRAPRGYTFGSGTRLTVV.

CDR3: CASSPKTSGSSYYEQYF. The DNA for the CDR3 is TGTGCCAGTAGTCCCAAGACTAGCGGGAGTTCCTACTACGAGCAGTACTTC. The chain links TRBV19 to TRBJ2-7; 12 bases are a match to TRBD2. V dropped 5 bases and J dropped 3; count of bases not matched to a gene: 11. From germline, CDR1 is LNHDA and CDR2 SQIVND (reference sequence). CDR3 size: 17 residues. The full variable domain, its missing parts supplied by reference TRBV19 and TRBJ2-7, is DGGITQSPKYLFRKEGQNVTLSCEQNLNHDAMYWYRQDPGQGLRLIYYSQIVNDFQKGDIAEGYSVSREKKESFPLTVTSAQKNPTAFYLCASSPKTSGSSYYEQYFGPGTRLTVT.

This clone appeared once. The V and J genes are TRBV21-1 and TRBJ1-1; the table's TRBD1 call for D was not verified on the DNA. TRBV21-1 is a pseudogene segment. This CDR3 has 17 residues. The DNA for the CDR3 is TGTGCCAGCAGCAAAGCAGGGCAGGGGAAAGGGGACACTGAAGCTTTCTTT. Translated, it gives CASSKAGQGKGDTEAFF.

V gene TRBV5-5 combines with J gene TRBJ2-2, with 7 bases matching TRBD1. From germline, CDR1 is SGHKS and CDR2 YYEKEE (reference sequence). V lost 1 base and J lost 4; bases outside the gene matches: 7. This CDR3 has 16 residues. The CDR3 sequence is CASSLSSGQTTGELFF. CDR3 coding DNA: TGTGCCAGCAGCTTGTCTTCGGGACAGACCACCGGGGAGCTGTTTTTT.

This chain connects TRBV7-3 to TRBJ1-1; the D is unclear. V was clipped by 1 base and J by 4 bases, with 16 bases between them. Germline CDR1 SGHTA, CDR2 FQGTGA. This CDR3 contains 16 residues. CDR3 loop: CASSLIPGSVSTEAFF. The CDR3 region has the DNA TGTGCCAGCAGCTTAATCCCAGGATCGGTTAGCACTGAAGCTTTCTTT. Filled out from reference TRBV7-3 and TRBJ1-1, the complete variable domain reads GAGVSQTPSNKVTEKGKYVELRCDPISGHTALYWYRQSLGQGPEFLIYFQGTGAADDSGLPNDRFFAVRPEGSVSTLKIQRTERGDSAVYLCASSLIPGSVSTEAFFGQGTRLTVV.

The CDR3 coding sequence is TGTGCCAGCAATCAGGACAGGGAATATGGGGCCAACGTCCTGACTTTC. This encodes CASNQDREYGANVLTF. This chain uses TRBV2 with TRBJ2-6, with 8 bases lining up with TRBD1. V trimming: 7 bases; J trimming: 3 bases; junction bases outside the gene matches: 8. In germline, CDR1 is SNHLY, CDR2 FYNNEI. This CDR3 comprises 16 residues.

V usage is TRBV6-4 and J usage is TRBJ2-3; the match to TRBD2 covers 8 bases. V was pared by 1 base and J by 5 bases, with 2 bases of the junction left unmatched. The CDR3 is 14 residues long. Germline CDR1 and CDR2: MRHNA and SNTAGT. CDR3 in amino acids: CASSDFGGGDTQYF. The CDR3 DNA sequence: TGTGCCAGCAGTGACTTCGGGGGGGGAGATACGCAGTATTTT.

V gene TRBV7-9 combines with J gene TRBJ2-3; D is possibly TRBD1 (5 bases). Looked up from germline, CDR1 is SEHNR and CDR2 is FQNEAQ (reference sequence). The CDR3 length is 16 residues. Trimming pared 5 bases from V and 2 bases from J, leaving 17 bases between. As DNA, the CDR3 is TGTGCCAGCAGCCTTTGGACGCTAGGGGCCACAGATACGCAGTATTTT. Its translation is CASSLWTLGATDTQYF.

CDR3 region: CASSPRLRDTDYGYTF. As DNA, the CDR3 is TGTGCCAGCTCACCGCGCCTTAGGGACACCGACTATGGCTACACCTTC. V is TRBV18 and J is TRBJ1-2; tentatively, D is TRBD1 (6 bases). V gave up 3 bases and J gave up 3 bases, with 17 bases separating them. The germline gives CDR1 KGHSH, CDR2 LQKENI. The CDR3 has 16 residues.

This chain links TRBV4-1 with TRBJ2-2; D is possibly TRBD1 (6 bases). The CDR3 runs to 16 residues. Germline V CDR1 and CDR2: MGHRA, YSYEKL. V was trimmed by 0 bases and J by 4 bases, leaving 12 bases between them. CDR3 residues: CASSQEVGAGTGELFF. The CDR3 region has the DNA TGCGCCAGCAGCCAAGAGGTGGGGGCGGGCACCGGGGAGCTGTTTTTT.

On this clone itself: This sample also contains other DNA sequences that code for the same CDR3. The chain recombines TRBV28 with TRBJ2-4; D is possibly TRBD1 (6 bases). CDR3 size: 15 residues. Per germline, CDR1 MDHEN and CDR2 SYDVKM. The germline V and J ends were trimmed by 5 bases and 1 base, with 12 bases remaining between them. CDR3 in amino acids: CASSVQGGAKNIQYF. The CDR3 region has the DNA TGTGCCAGCAGTGTACAGGGCGGCGCCAAAAACATTCAGTACTTC.

The table lists this clone with a few counts. CDR3 sequence reads: CAIQTSGVTDTQYF. CDR3 nucleotides: TGTGCCATCCAGACTAGCGGAGTCACAGATACGCAGTATTTT. This sequence joins TRBV28 and TRBJ2-3; TRBD2 aligns across 9 bases. With 10 bases clipped from V and 2 bases from J, the junction kept 7 bases outside the gene matches. Germline V gene sequence: CDR1 MDHEN, CDR2 SYDVKM. This CDR3 has 14 residues.

The chain carries TRBV6-2 or TRBV6-3 and TRBJ1-4; the D gene is possibly TRBD1 (6 bases). CDR3 size: 14 residues. CDR1 MNHEY and CDR2 SVGEGT come from the germline V gene. Deletions cut 5 bases from V and 6 bases from J, with 13 bases between. The CDR3 region is CASSPGRGYEKLFF. CDR3 DNA sequence: TGTGCCAGCAGTCCCGGCAGGGGTTATGAAAAACTGTTTTTT.

The rearrangement uses TRBV6-1 and TRBJ1-6, with D perhaps matching TRBD1 (6 bases). The V end was cut by 3 bases, the J end by 9 bases, with 9 bases between. Germline lookup yields CDR1 MNHNS and CDR2 SASEGT. The CDR3 is made up of 13 amino acids. In nucleotides, the CDR3 is TGTGCCAGCAGTGAGTCCAGGGGTTCACCCCTCCACTTT. This sequence encodes CASSESRGSPLHF.

There are a few counts of this clone. The chain joins TRBV4-2 to TRBJ2-1; D is ambiguous. This CDR3 has 14 residues. Germline CDR1 is LGHNA and CDR2 is YNFKEQ. The V and J ends lost 6 bases and 1 base respectively, with 10 bases between them. CDR3 protein: CASRELRSYNEQFF. The CDR3 nucleotides read TGTGCCAGCAGGGAACTAAGGTCCTACAATGAGCAGTTCTTC.

This sequence joins TRBV3-1 (or the pseudogene TRBV3-2) and TRBJ1-2; a weak D match, TRBD1 (6 bases). This CDR3 is 14 amino acids long. Germline V lookup: CDR1 LGHDT, CDR2 YNNKEL (reference sequence). The V end was cut by 4 bases, the J end by 2 bases, with 11 bases between. The CDR3 spells CASSPPGGNYGYTF. CDR3 DNA sequence: TGTGCCAGCAGCCCGCCTGGGGGCAACTATGGCTACACCTTC.

The chain combines TRBV18 with TRBJ2-2; weak D call: TRBD2 (6 bases). CDR1 is KGHSH, CDR2 LQKENI, per germline. The V gene lost 6 bases and the J gene lost 1 base, with 15 bases spanning the gap. The CDR3 covers 16 residues. This CDR3 is CASSETGTQNTGELFF. DNA of the CDR3: TGTGCCAGCTCTGAAACCGGGACTCAGAACACCGGGGAGCTGTTTTTT.

The chain has TRBV3-1 (or the pseudogene TRBV3-2) and TRBJ2-2, with a weak D call TRBD2 (5 bases). This CDR3 is 14 amino acids long. V gave up 2 bases and J gave up 4 bases, with 8 bases separating them. The germline V gene has CDR1 LGHDT and CDR2 YNNKEL (reference sequence). This CDR3 is CASSQRSGTGELFF. CDR3 DNA: TGTGCCAGCAGCCAAAGAAGCGGCACCGGGGAGCTGTTTTTT.